This T cell receptor beta chain is from a study of T cell responses to AZD1222 COVID-19 vaccine. Study-wide results and limits: There were repertoire samples only from the period after the peak T cell response.

Concerning this clone: As yet, its antigen is unknown.

Sequenced by immunoSEQ multiplex PCR; TCRdb stores in-frame clones only, minus some. The sample carries 100,000 to 130,000 clones, around 91% recorded once. The ends were cut back, 0 bases at V and 1 base at J, with 7 bases in the middle. Per germline, CDR1 SGHNT and CDR2 YYREEE (reference sequence). This CDR3 spans 14 amino acids. The chain links TRBV5-4 to TRBJ1-1; D is unclear. This receptor was identified in an adult in good health. The material sequenced was peripheral blood, taken on day 0 of AZD1222 vaccination. CDR3 in DNA: TGTGCCAGCAGCTTGGAACTGACGAACACTGAAGCTTTCTTT. Its translation: CASSLELTNTEAFF.